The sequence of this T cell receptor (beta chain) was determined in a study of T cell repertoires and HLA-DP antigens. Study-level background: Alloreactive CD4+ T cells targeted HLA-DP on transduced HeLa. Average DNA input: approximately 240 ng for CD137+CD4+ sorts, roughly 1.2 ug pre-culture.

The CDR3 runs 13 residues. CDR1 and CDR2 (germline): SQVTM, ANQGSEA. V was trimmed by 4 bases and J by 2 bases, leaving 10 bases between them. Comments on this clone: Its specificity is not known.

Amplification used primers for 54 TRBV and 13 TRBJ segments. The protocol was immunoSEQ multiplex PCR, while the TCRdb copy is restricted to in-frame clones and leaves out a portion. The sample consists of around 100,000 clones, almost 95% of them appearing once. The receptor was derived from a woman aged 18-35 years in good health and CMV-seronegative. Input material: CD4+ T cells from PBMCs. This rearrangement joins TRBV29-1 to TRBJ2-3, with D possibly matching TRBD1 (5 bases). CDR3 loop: CSVGVRATDTQYF. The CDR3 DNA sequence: TGCAGCGTTGGGGTCAGGGCCACAGATACGCAGTATTTT.